This passage covers 19 T cell receptor beta chains from one sample sequenced in a study of cytomegalovirus exposure and HLA in healthy donors. Vbeta (60) and Jbeta (13) primers were used in the PCR. Sequencing was performed with immunoSEQ multiplex PCR; in TCRdb, only in-frame clones are kept and a portion is missing. The data show fewer than 110,000 clones, with almost 80% seen just once and less than 5% held by the top ten. Material for sequencing was PBMCs. These receptors were taken from a man between 50 and 59 years old in good health and CMV-seropositive.

The sample holds a few counts of this clone. The chain has TRBV5-1 and TRBJ2-2; 11 bases fit TRBD2. CDR1 SGHRS and CDR2 YFSETQ come from the germline V gene. The CDR3 runs to 15 residues. V was pared by 1 base and J by 6 bases, with 2 bases of the junction left unmatched. Written as DNA, the CDR3 is TGCGCCAGCAGCTTGCCGGGACTAGCGGCCGGGGAGCTGTTTTTT. Protein product: CASSLPGLAAGELFF. Full variable domain (outside the CDR3, taken from reference TRBV5-1 and TRBJ2-2): KAGVTQTPRYLIKTRGQQVTLSCSPISGHRSVSWYQQTPGQGLQFLFEYFSETQRNKGNFPGRFSGRQFSNSRSEMNVSTLELGDSALYLCASSLPGLAAGELFFGEGSRLTVL.

The J gene is TRBJ2-5, the V gene TRBV5-5; D uncertain. Germline CDR1 is SGHKS and CDR2 is YYEKEE (reference sequence). V gave up 4 bases and J gave up 0 bases, with 10 bases separating them. This CDR3 comprises 14 residues. CDR3: CASSLIEDQETQYF. CDR3 nucleotides: TGTGCCAGCAGCCTCATAGAGGACCAAGAGACCCAGTACTTC.

The chain couples TRBV5-1 to TRBJ2-5; 8 nucleotides line up with TRBD2. The V segment lost 4 bases and the J segment 6 bases; nucleotides outside the gene matches: 14. The CDR3 has 16 amino acids. Germline V gives CDR1 SGHRS, CDR2 YFSETQ. The chain's CDR3 is CASSPDGTSLIQTQYF. The CDR3 nucleotides read TGCGCCAGCAGCCCAGACGGGACTAGTCTAATACAGACCCAGTACTTC.

The rearrangement joins TRBV18 to TRBJ2-3; 10 bases align to TRBD2. CDR3 length equals 18 residues. The V and J ends lost 2 bases and 1 base, in that order; junction bases with no gene match: 9. The germline V gene has CDR1 KGHSH and CDR2 LQKENI. The CDR3 DNA is TGTGCCAGCTCACCAAGGGCTAGCGGGAGTGGCGGCACAGATACGCAGTATTTT. Translating it yields CASSPRASGSGGTDTQYF.

V and J are TRBV14 and TRBJ2-1; D uncertain. Germline assignment: CDR1 SGHDN and CDR2 FVKESK. The CDR3 sequence is 16 residues long. Trimming took off 0 bases at V and 0 bases at J, with 9 bases between the two ends. The CDR3: CASSQDYKASYNEQFF. In DNA, the CDR3 is TGTGCCAGCAGCCAAGACTATAAAGCCTCCTACAATGAGCAGTTCTTC.

V gene TRBV28 combines with J gene TRBJ1-4; 8 nucleotides agree with TRBD1. The germline gives CDR1 MDHEN, CDR2 SYDVKM. Losses at the gene ends were 3 bases for V and 1 base for J; bases not matched to a gene: 4. The CDR3 totals 16 residues. The CDR3 loop is CASSFSTGGTNEKLFF. CDR3 nucleotide sequence: TGTGCCAGCAGTTTCTCAACAGGGGGAACTAATGAAAAACTGTTTTTT.

The chain couples TRBV11-3 to TRBJ2-1, with D maybe TRBD2 (6 bases). There are 15 residues in the CDR3. V was pared by 1 base and J by 2 bases, with 9 bases between. In germline, CDR1 is SGHNT, CDR2 YENEEA. CDR3 bases: TGTGCCAGCAGCTTAGCGGGGGAGCCCTACAATGAGCAGTTCTTC. Residues: CASSLAGEPYNEQFF. The full variable domain, in which reference TRBV11-3 and TRBJ2-1 provide the parts outside the CDR3, is EAGVVQSPRYKIIEKKQPVAFWCNPISGHNTLYWYLQNLGQGPELLIRYENEEAVDDSQLPKDRFSAERLKGVDSTLKIQPAELGDSAVYLCASSLAGEPYNEQFFGPGTRLTVL.

The V gene is TRBV6-1, the J gene TRBJ2-5; 12 positions match TRBD2. Germline loops: CDR1 MNHNS, CDR2 SASEGT. V lost 6 bases and J lost 4; bases outside the gene matches: 6. The CDR3 runs 15 residues. This CDR3 reads CASRTSGSRGETQYF. The CDR3 DNA is TGTGCCAGCAGGACTAGCGGGAGTCGAGGAGAGACCCAGTACTTC.

The rearrangement uses TRBV11-3 and TRBJ2-1; D is unclear. Germline assignment: CDR1 SGHNT and CDR2 YENEEA. This CDR3 is 13 amino acids long. V lost 2 bases, J lost 7 bases, and 9 bases lay in between. The DNA of the CDR3 is TGTGCCAGCAGCTTAAACCAGGCAAATGAGCAGTTCTTC. It encodes CASSLNQANEQFF.

The CDR3 loop is CASSVGLAGEGSTGELFF. CDR3 coding DNA: TGTGCCAGCAGCGTAGGACTAGCGGGAGAAGGAAGCACCGGGGAGCTGTTTTTT. The V call is TRBV9, the J call TRBJ2-2; 12 bases align to TRBD2. Trimming removed 0 bases from V and 4 bases from J; junction bases left unmatched: 7. The CDR3 is made up of 18 amino acids. CDR1 SGDLS and CDR2 YYNGEE come from the germline V gene.

The V and J genes are TRBV7-2 and TRBJ2-3, with 11 bases matching TRBD2. The CDR3 consists of 17 residues. The junction had 4 bases not matched to a gene; V was cut back by 1 base and J by 1 base. Looked up from germline, CDR1 is SGHTA and CDR2 is FQGNSA. This CDR3 is CASSLGPGLAGTDTQYF. The DNA for the CDR3 is TGTGCCAGCAGCTTAGGGCCGGGACTAGCGGGCACAGATACGCAGTATTTT. Based on the CDR3 plus reference TRBV7-2 and TRBJ2-3, the full variable domain is GAGVSQSPSNKVTEKGKDVELRCDPISGHTALYWYRQSLGQGLEFLIYFQGNSAPDKSGLPSDRFSAERTGGSVSTLTIQRTQQEDSAVYLCASSLGPGLAGTDTQYFGPGTRLTVL.

The chain joins TRBV19 to TRBJ2-2; D call uncertain. The germline CDR1 and CDR2 sequences are LNHDA and SQIVND (reference sequence). This CDR3 comprises 11 residues. The ends were cut back, 7 bases at V and 7 bases at J, with 7 bases in the middle. The CDR3 protein is CASTFGGELFF. In nucleotides, the CDR3 is TGTGCCAGTACTTTCGGCGGGGAGCTGTTTTTT.

In its sample, this clone was seen once. The V gene is TRBV19, the J gene TRBJ1-2; weak D call: TRBD1 (6 bases). The V end was cut by 5 bases, the J end by 2 bases, with 9 bases between. Germline V gene data show CDR1 as LNHDA and CDR2 as SQIVND (reference sequence). CDR3 length equals 13 residues. For the CDR3, the DNA is TGTGCCAGTAGTCCAGGACAGAACTATGGCTACACCTTC. Amino acids: CASSPGQNYGYTF.

The rearrangement joins TRBV9 to TRBJ2-7, with TRBD2 matching 9 bases. Trimming removed 4 bases from V and 0 bases from J; junction bases left unmatched: 8. The CDR3 consists of 16 residues. Germline CDR1 SGDLS, CDR2 YYNGEE. CDR3 DNA: TGTGCCAGCAGCCCCCGGGGTAGCGGGAGCTCCTACGAGCAGTACTTC. It encodes CASSPRGSGSSYEQYF.

This chain links TRBV5-8 with TRBJ2-6, with 7 bases lining up with TRBD1. The ends lost 3 bases at V and 2 bases at J; junction bases unmatched: 5. Germline CDR1 is SGHTS and CDR2 is YDEGEE. The CDR3 runs to 16 residues. The CDR3 bases are TGTGCCAGCAGCTCGACAGGGTCGGCTGGGGCCAACGTCCTGACTTTC. It translates to CASSSTGSAGANVLTF. The full variable domain, completed using reference TRBV5-8 and TRBJ2-6, is EAGVTQSPTHLIKTRGQQATLRCSPISGHTSVYWYQQALGLGLQFLLWYDEGEERNRGNFPPRFSGRQFPNYSSELNVNALELEDSALYLCASSSTGSAGANVLTFGAGSRLTVL.

V is TRBV15 and J is TRBJ2-6; 7 bases match TRBD1. This CDR3 contains 17 residues. V was pared by 4 bases and J by 4 bases, with 10 bases of the junction left unmatched. CDR1 and CDR2 from the germline V gene are LNHNV and YYDKDF (reference sequence). The CDR3 loop is CATSTRQGGVGANVLTF. CDR3 nucleotide sequence: TGTGCCACCAGCACCAGACAGGGTGGGGTGGGGGCCAACGTCCTGACTTTC.

The rearrangement links TRBV2 to TRBJ2-1; D possibly corresponds to TRBD1 (5 bases). The germline V gene encodes CDR1 SNHLY and CDR2 FYNNEI. The CDR3 consists of 14 residues. Trimming cost V 4 bases and J 9 bases, with 16 bases left between them. The DNA of the CDR3 is TGTGCCAGCAGTGGGCAGCGAGTTGACAGTGAGCAGTTCTTC. Translating gives CASSGQRVDSEQFF.

This clone was observed a few times. The chain uses TRBV15 and TRBJ2-7; 11 bases agree with TRBD2. J was trimmed by 7 bases and V by 0 bases; bases with no gene match: 5. Germline V lookup: CDR1 LNHNV, CDR2 YYDKDF (reference sequence). The CDR3 consists of 15 residues. As DNA, the CDR3 is TGTGCCACCAGCAGAGATCCGGCTAGCGGGAGGGAGCAGTACTTC. Protein: CATSRDPASGREQYF.

The chain employs TRBV28 and TRBJ2-7, with 13 bases lining up with TRBD2. The V segment lost 5 bases and the J segment 6 bases; nucleotides outside the gene matches: 7. Germline V gene data show CDR1 as MDHEN and CDR2 as SYDVKM. The CDR3 has 15 residues. CDR3 in amino acids: CASSLTSGRVGEQYF. In nucleotides, the CDR3 is TGTGCCAGCAGTCTAACTAGCGGGAGGGTAGGCGAGCAGTACTTC.